Listed here are 28 T cell receptor beta chains from one sample, sequenced in a study of response to subunit inactivated influenza vaccine. In TCRdb, the RT-PCR reads were re-called with MiXCR into one record per CDR3 protein. Of approximately 480,000 distinct CDR3 sequences listed, 9.5% to 13% are singletons. The sequencing here drew on PBMCs from blood, taken 35 to 45 days after vaccination. The receptors were sampled from a man aged 45-65 years who received an inactivated influenza vaccine.

This clonotype was counted many times. This rearrangement joins TRBV29-1 to TRBJ2-7, with D possibly being TRBD2 (6 bases). Germline V CDR1 and CDR2: SQVTM, ANQGSEA. Trimming took off 5 bases at V and 4 bases at J, with 15 bases between the two ends. The CDR3 has 13 residues. CDR3: CSVSGGKGYEQYF. Written as DNA, the CDR3 is TGCAGCGTTTCCGGCGGGAAAGGATACGAGCAGTACTTC.

This clonotype was observed a handful of times. The chain carries TRBV29-1 and TRBJ2-2; a weak D match, TRBD2 (6 bases). Germline CDR1 is SQVTM and CDR2 is ANQGSEA. The CDR3 consists of 16 residues. The V gene lost 5 bases and the J gene lost 1 base, with 17 bases spanning the gap. CDR3: CSVNKGSSGNTGELFF. The CDR3 DNA is TGCAGCGTTAATAAAGGGAGTAGCGGGAACACCGGGGAGCTGTTTTTT.

This clonotype was picked up many times. V usage is TRBV12-3 or TRBV12-4 and J usage is TRBJ1-2; no clear D. The V and J ends lost 1 base and 4 bases respectively, with 10 bases between them. The CDR3 is made up of 14 amino acids. CDR3 nucleotide sequence: TGTGCCAGCAGTTTAGGTGCGGGCGGCTATGGCTACACCTTC. Protein sequence: CASSLGAGGYGYTF.

This chain connects TRBV28 to TRBJ2-4, with TRBD1 as a possible D gene (5 bases). The CDR3 length is 14 residues. The V and J ends lost 5 bases and 0 bases respectively, with 8 bases between them. The germline gives CDR1 MDHEN, CDR2 SYDVKM. CDR3 sequence: CASSRTIAKNIQYF. The CDR3 nucleotides are TGTGCCAGCAGTCGGACAATAGCCAAAAACATTCAGTACTTC.

For the CDR3, the DNA is TGTGCCACCAGCTCGTTCAGGGGAACCTACAATGAGCAGTTCTTC. Residues: CATSSFRGTYNEQFF. This chain uses TRBV15 with TRBJ2-1; D perhaps matches TRBD1 (6 bases). Deletions cut 5 bases from V and 2 bases from J, with 13 bases between. The CDR3 length is 15 residues. Germline V CDR1 and CDR2: LNHNV, YYDKDF (reference sequence). Looking up the rest from reference TRBV15 and TRBJ2-1 gives the full variable domain: DAMVIQNPRYQVTQFGKPVTLSCSQTLNHNVMYWYQQKSSQAPKLLFHYYDKDFNNEADTPDNFQSRRPNTSFCFLDIRSPGLGDTAMYLCATSSFRGTYNEQFFGPGTRLTVL.

The chain links TRBV11-2 to TRBJ2-1; D unclear. The CDR3 is made up of 12 amino acids. Trimming stripped 5 bases from V and 4 bases from J, with 6 bases between. The germline gives CDR1 SGHAT, CDR2 FQNNGV. The CDR3 protein is CASSGLYNEQFF. In nucleotides, the CDR3 is TGTGCCAGCAGCGGGCTTTACAATGAGCAGTTCTTC.

The chain combines TRBV7-9 with TRBJ2-7, with unresolved D. V was trimmed by 5 bases and J by 6 bases, leaving 8 bases between them. Germline V lookup: CDR1 SEHNR, CDR2 FQNEAQ (reference sequence). This CDR3 region has 11 residues. The CDR3 DNA follows: TGTGCCAGCAGCGAGGACCTCGAGCAGTACTTC. Residues: CASSEDLEQYF.

This clonotype was counted ten times or more. J is TRBJ1-1 and V is TRBV11-2; D remains unclear. V lost 1 base and J 8 bases, leaving 5 bases between the germline ends. CDR1 and CDR2 from the germline V gene are SGHAT and FQNNGV. The CDR3 totals 11 residues. This CDR3 is CASSLGFEAFF. The CDR3 DNA is TGTGCCAGCAGCTTAGGGTTCGAAGCTTTCTTT.

V usage is TRBV6-1 and J usage is TRBJ2-7, with 7 bases identical to TRBD1. V gave up 6 bases and J gave up 6 bases; unmatched junction bases: 11. From germline, CDR1 is MNHNS and CDR2 SASEGT. This CDR3 is built from 14 residues. In DNA form, the CDR3 reads TGTGCCAGCAGGAGGGACAGAGCTTTCGGCGAGCAGTACTTC. It encodes CASRRDRAFGEQYF.

The V call is TRBV10-2, the J call TRBJ2-3; 8 positions match TRBD1. V dropped 8 bases and J dropped 2; count of bases not matched to a gene: 12. There are 16 residues in the CDR3. Germline CDR1 reads WSHSY; CDR2 reads SAAADI. The CDR3 loop reads CASYPRVTGATDTQYF. The CDR3 region has the DNA TGCGCCAGCTATCCGAGAGTGACAGGGGCCACAGATACGCAGTATTTT.

This clonotype was detected many times. The gene calls are TRBV7-2 and TRBJ1-4; the match to TRBD1 covers 9 bases. CDR1 is SGHTA and CDR2 is FQGNSA in the germline V gene. This CDR3 spans 16 amino acids. The V segment lost 6 bases and the J segment 7 bases; nucleotides outside the gene matches: 12. CDR3 loop: CASRVGQGFLGEKLFF. CDR3 bases: TGTGCCAGCAGAGTAGGACAGGGGTTCCTTGGTGAAAAACTGTTTTTT.

The rearrangement uses TRBV12-3 or TRBV12-4 and TRBJ2-5, with 7 positions matching TRBD1. J gave up 2 bases and V 5 bases, and 2 bases lay outside the gene matches. This CDR3 spans 13 amino acids. This chain's CDR3 is CASSNRGQETQYF. The DNA for the CDR3 is TGTGCCAGCAGTAACAGGGGTCAAGAGACCCAGTACTTC.

This clonotype was seen repeatedly, ten times or more. The CDR3 DNA is TGTGCCAGCAGTCTCGACAGGGCTCAAGAGACCCAGTACTTC. This gives the protein CASSLDRAQETQYF. V usage is TRBV6-5 and J usage is TRBJ2-5; 7 nucleotides line up with TRBD1. Trimming removed 5 bases from V and 2 bases from J; junction bases left unmatched: 5. Germline V gives CDR1 MNHEY, CDR2 SVGAGI. The length of the CDR3 is 14 residues.

A remark on this clonotype: A read error is possible here, since a much larger clone lies one base away. The chain joins TRBV24-1 to TRBJ1-5; a weak D match, TRBD1 (5 bases). Germline CDR1 KGHDR, CDR2 SFDVKD. This CDR3 region has 14 residues. The DNA for the CDR3 is TGTGCCACCAGTACCGACAGTGGCAAACAGCCCCAGCATTTT. Residues: CATSTDSGKQPQHF.

This clonotype appeared many times. V gene TRBV6-5 combines with J gene TRBJ2-2; no clear D gene. The germline gives CDR1 MNHEY, CDR2 SVGAGI. V gave up 2 bases and J gave up 7 bases, with 11 bases separating them. CDR3 size: 14 residues. The CDR3 coding sequence is TGTGCCAGCAGTTACGTGGGCAAGGTCGGGGAGCTGTTTTTT. It is translated as CASSYVGKVGELFF.

In this sample, this clonotype turned up many times. The rearrangement links TRBV12-3 or TRBV12-4 to TRBJ2-2; D call uncertain. The CDR3 runs 16 residues. The V gene lost 5 bases and the J gene lost 0 bases, with 13 bases spanning the gap. The CDR3 DNA reads TGTGCCAGCAGTCCCCTATCGAACGCGAACACCGGGGAGCTGTTTTTT. Translated: CASSPLSNANTGELFF.

The rearrangement uses TRBV20-1 and TRBJ2-3, with 7 bases identical to TRBD1. This CDR3 is 15 amino acids long. Trimming removed 5 bases from V and 0 bases from J; junction bases left unmatched: 8. The germline gives CDR1 DFQATT, CDR2 SNEGSKA (reference sequence). As DNA, the CDR3 is TGCAGTGCTCCTTTAAGGGGGCCAAGCACAGATACGCAGTATTTT. It is translated as CSAPLRGPSTDTQYF.

This clonotype was counted between two and nine times. J is TRBJ2-3 and V is TRBV18; D is unclear. V gave up 5 bases and J gave up 1 base, with 10 bases separating them. The CDR3 sequence is 14 residues long. Per the germline V gene, CDR1 is KGHSH and CDR2 is LQKENI. CDR3 DNA sequence: TGTGCCAGCTCATCTTTCTTCGGCACAGATACGCAGTATTTT. Its translation: CASSSFFGTDTQYF.

This clonotype was counted ten times or more. The V call is TRBV30, the J call TRBJ2-7; 8 bases match TRBD1. Germline values: CDR1 GTSNPN, CDR2 SVGIG (reference sequence). The CDR3 length is 13 residues. J was trimmed by 5 bases and V by 3 bases; bases with no gene match: 6. The CDR3 reads CAWSRDRGDEQYF. The CDR3 coding sequence is TGTGCCTGGAGCCGAGACAGGGGCGACGAGCAGTACTTC.

The table lists this clonotype with many counts. The chain uses TRBV12-3 or TRBV12-4 and TRBJ2-1, with TRBD2 matching over 9 bases. The CDR3 runs 14 residues. The junction had 6 bases not matched to a gene; V was cut back by 6 bases and J by 6 bases. The CDR3 bases are TGTGCCAGCAGACCGGGACTAGCTGGCAATGAGCAGTTCTTC. Protein product: CASRPGLAGNEQFF.

This clonotype has at least ten counts. The chain joins TRBV12-3 or TRBV12-4 to TRBJ2-2; 12 bases align to TRBD2. The length of the CDR3 is 17 residues. V shed 6 bases and J 1 base; nucleotides not matched to a gene: 6. The CDR3: CASRRLAGGMNTGELFF. CDR3 DNA: TGTGCCAGCAGGCGCCTAGCGGGAGGGATGAACACCGGGGAGCTGTTTTTT.

The chain couples TRBV7-9 to TRBJ2-1; no definite D call. This CDR3 has 14 amino acids. The V gene lost 6 bases and the J gene lost 5 bases, with 14 bases spanning the gap. Germline lookup yields CDR1 SEHNR and CDR2 FQNEAQ (reference sequence). The CDR3 region has the DNA TGTGCCAGCAGTACCGGGCCCGCTAACAATGAGCAGTTCTTC. The encoded protein is CASSTGPANNEQFF.

The count of this clonotype is one. Possible read error: a much larger clone is one base away. CDR3 DNA sequence: TGTGCCAGCAGCCCTAGCTGGAGGAGCTACAATGAGCAGTTCTTC. This gives the protein CASSPSWRSYNEQFF. The chain combines TRBV12-3 or TRBV12-4 with TRBJ2-1; the D gene is possibly TRBD2 (5 bases). With 6 bases removed from V and 3 bases from J, the gap between germline ends came to 15 bases. The CDR3 runs 15 residues.

This rearrangement joins TRBV20-1 to TRBJ2-3; 7 nucleotides match TRBD2. V lost 8 bases, J lost 0 bases, and 11 bases stayed unmatched. The CDR3 contains 15 residues. CDR1 and CDR2 (germline): DFQATT, SNEGSKA (reference sequence). CDR3 coding DNA: TGCAGTTTACGTCCCGGGACTACTAGCACAGATACGCAGTATTTT. Its translation is CSLRPGTTSTDTQYF.

This clonotype was counted ten times or more. V gene TRBV29-1 combines with J gene TRBJ1-1; D is undetermined. V was trimmed by 6 bases and J by 4 bases, leaving 15 bases between them. The length of the CDR3 is 13 residues. Germline CDR1 is SQVTM and CDR2 is ANQGSEA. As DNA, the CDR3 is TGCAGCGTCAGAGGGAGGCAAGCCACTGAAGCTTTCTTT. It yields the protein CSVRGRQATEAFF.

This chain's CDR3 is CASSGPGLAAQETQYF. CDR3 in DNA: TGTGCCAGCAGCGGCCCGGGACTAGCGGCCCAAGAGACCCAGTACTTC. The gene calls are TRBV5-4 and TRBJ2-5; TRBD2 aligns across 11 bases. V lost 4 bases, J lost 1 base, and 6 bases stayed unmatched. Germline-derived CDR1 and CDR2 are SGHNT and YYREEE (reference sequence). The CDR3 runs to 16 residues.

This clonotype was seen a few times. V usage is TRBV20-1 and J usage is TRBJ2-7; possibly TRBD2 for D (7 bases). This CDR3 has 15 amino acids. Deletions cut 3 bases from V and 2 bases from J, with 17 bases between. Germline CDR1 and CDR2: DFQATT and SNEGSKA (reference sequence). CDR3 sequence: CSARRGDYPTYEQYF. The DNA for the CDR3 is TGCAGTGCTAGGAGGGGGGACTATCCTACCTACGAGCAGTACTTC.

The chain employs TRBV20-1 and TRBJ1-4; 7 bases are a match to TRBD1. J gave up 7 bases and V 3 bases, and 2 bases lay outside the gene matches. There are 12 residues in the CDR3. The germline CDR1 and CDR2 sequences are DFQATT and SNEGSKA (reference sequence). CDR3 coding DNA: TGCAGTGCTAGGGGACAGATTGAAAAACTGTTTTTT. Protein product: CSARGQIEKLFF.